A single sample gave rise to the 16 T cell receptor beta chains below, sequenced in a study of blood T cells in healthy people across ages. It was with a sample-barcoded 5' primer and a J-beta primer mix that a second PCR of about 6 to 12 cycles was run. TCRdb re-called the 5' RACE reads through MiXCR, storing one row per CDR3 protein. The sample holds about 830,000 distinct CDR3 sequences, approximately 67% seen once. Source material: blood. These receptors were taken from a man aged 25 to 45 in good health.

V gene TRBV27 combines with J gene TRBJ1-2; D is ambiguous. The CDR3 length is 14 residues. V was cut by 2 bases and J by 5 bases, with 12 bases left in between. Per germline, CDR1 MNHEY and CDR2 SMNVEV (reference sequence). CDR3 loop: CASSLGPGIYGYTF. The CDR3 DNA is TGTGCCAGCAGTTTAGGTCCGGGGATTTATGGCTACACCTTC.

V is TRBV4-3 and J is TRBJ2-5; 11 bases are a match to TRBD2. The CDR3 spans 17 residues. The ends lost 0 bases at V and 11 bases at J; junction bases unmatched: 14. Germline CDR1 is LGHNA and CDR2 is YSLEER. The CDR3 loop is CASSQEMVGTSGPGQYF. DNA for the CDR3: TGCGCCAGCAGCCAAGAAATGGTCGGGACTAGCGGACCTGGGCAGTACTTC.

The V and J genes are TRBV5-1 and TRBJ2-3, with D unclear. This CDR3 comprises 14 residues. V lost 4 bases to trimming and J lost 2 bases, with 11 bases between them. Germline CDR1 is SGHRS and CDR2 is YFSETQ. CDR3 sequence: CASSLALNTDTQYF. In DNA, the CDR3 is TGCGCCAGCAGCCTTGCCCTAAACACAGATACGCAGTATTTT.

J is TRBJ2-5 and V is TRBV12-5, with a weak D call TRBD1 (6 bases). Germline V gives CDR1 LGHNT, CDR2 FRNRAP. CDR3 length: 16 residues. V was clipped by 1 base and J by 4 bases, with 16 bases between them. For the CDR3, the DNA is TGTGCTAGTGGTTTGGAGGGGGTAGGAGACCGAGAGACCCAGTACTTC. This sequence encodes CASGLEGVGDRETQYF.

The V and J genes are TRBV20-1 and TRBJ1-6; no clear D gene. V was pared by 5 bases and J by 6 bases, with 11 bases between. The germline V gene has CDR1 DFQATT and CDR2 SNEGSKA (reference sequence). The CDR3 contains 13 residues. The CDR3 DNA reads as TGCAGTGCTCTAGTCAGCGTTAATTCACCCCTCCACTTT. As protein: CSALVSVNSPLHF.

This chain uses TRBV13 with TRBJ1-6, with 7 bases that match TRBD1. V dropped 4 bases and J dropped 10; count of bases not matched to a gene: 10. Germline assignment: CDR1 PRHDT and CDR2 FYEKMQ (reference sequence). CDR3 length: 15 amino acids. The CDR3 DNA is TGTGCCAGCAGCTCTAACAGGGGAAGAGGATCACCCCTCCACTTT. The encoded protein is CASSSNRGRGSPLHF.

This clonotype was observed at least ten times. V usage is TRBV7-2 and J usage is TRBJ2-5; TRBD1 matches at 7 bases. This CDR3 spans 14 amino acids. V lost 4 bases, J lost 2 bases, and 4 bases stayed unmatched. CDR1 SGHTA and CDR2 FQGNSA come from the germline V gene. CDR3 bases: TGTGCCAGCAGCTCAAGACAGGGTCAAGAGACCCAGTACTTC. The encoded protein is CASSSRQGQETQYF.

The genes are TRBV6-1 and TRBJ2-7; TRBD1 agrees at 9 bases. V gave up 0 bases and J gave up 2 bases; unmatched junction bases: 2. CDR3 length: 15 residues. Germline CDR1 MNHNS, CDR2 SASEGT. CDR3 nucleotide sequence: TGTGCCAGCAGTGAAGCCGGGACAGGGCCCTACGAGCAGTACTTC. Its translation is CASSEAGTGPYEQYF.

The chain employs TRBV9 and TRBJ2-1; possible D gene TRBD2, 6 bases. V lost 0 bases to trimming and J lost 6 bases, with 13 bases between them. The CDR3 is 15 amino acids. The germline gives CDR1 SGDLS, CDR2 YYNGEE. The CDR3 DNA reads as TGTGCCAGCAGCGTAGGTGGGAGGTTGTCCAATGAGCAGTTCTTC. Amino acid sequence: CASSVGGRLSNEQFF.

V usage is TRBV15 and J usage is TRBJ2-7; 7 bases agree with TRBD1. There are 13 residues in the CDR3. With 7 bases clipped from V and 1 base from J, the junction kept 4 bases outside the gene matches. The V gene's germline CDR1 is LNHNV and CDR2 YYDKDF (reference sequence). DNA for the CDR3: TGTGCCACCAACCGGGACAGATCCTACGAGCAGTACTTC. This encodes CATNRDRSYEQYF.

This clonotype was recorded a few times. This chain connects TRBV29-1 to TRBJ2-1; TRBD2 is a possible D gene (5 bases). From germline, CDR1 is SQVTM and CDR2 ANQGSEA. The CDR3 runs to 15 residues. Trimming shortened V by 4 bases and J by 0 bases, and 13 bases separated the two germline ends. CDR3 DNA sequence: TGCAGCGTTGTGTACGGGAAGAGCTCCTACAATGAGCAGTTCTTC. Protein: CSVVYGKSSYNEQFF.

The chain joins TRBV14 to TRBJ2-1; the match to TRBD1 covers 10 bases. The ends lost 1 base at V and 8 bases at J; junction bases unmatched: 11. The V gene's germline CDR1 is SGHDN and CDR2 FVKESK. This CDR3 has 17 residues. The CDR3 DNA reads TGTGCCAGCAGCCAAGGCGTCCCGGGACAGGGGATTCATGAGCAGTTCTTC. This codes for CASSQGVPGQGIHEQFF. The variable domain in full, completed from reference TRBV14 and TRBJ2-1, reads EAGVTQFPSHSVIEKGQTVTLRCDPISGHDNLYWYRRVMGKEIKFLLHFVKESKQDESGMPNNRFLAERTGGTYSTLKVQPAELEDSGVYFCASSQGVPGQGIHEQFFGPGTRLTVL.

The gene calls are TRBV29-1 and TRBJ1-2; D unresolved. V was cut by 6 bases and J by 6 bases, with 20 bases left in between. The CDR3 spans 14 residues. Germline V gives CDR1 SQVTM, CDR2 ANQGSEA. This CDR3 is CSVASVGMVDGYTF. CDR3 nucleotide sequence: TGCAGCGTCGCGTCTGTAGGGATGGTTGATGGCTACACCTTC.

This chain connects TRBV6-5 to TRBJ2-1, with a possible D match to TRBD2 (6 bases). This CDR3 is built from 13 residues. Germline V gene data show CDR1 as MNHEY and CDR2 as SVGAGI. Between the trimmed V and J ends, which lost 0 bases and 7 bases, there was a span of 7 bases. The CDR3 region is CASSYSEGNEQFF. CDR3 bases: TGTGCCAGCAGTTACTCGGAGGGTAATGAGCAGTTCTTC.

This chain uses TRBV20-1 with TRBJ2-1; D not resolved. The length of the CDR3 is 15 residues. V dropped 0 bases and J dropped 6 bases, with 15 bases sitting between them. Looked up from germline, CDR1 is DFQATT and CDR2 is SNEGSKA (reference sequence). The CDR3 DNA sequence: TGCAGTGCTAGAGAGAAGCCCCTTGCCTTCAATGAGCAGTTCTTC. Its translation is CSAREKPLAFNEQFF.

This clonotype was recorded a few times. As DNA, the CDR3 is TGCAGCGTCATCCTAGAAACCGAGGGGTCCTACAATGAGCAGTTCTTC. This encodes CSVILETEGSYNEQFF. The V call is TRBV29-1, the J call TRBJ2-1; D could derive from TRBD1 or TRBD2 (5 bases each). CDR3 length: 16 residues. V dropped 6 bases and J dropped 1 base, with 19 bases sitting between them. Germline CDR1 is SQVTM and CDR2 is ANQGSEA.